In this sample, the clone carrying this T cell receptor beta chain turned up many times. What it binds is not known. Having ophthalmopathy, the donors showed moderate-to-severe activity, CAS ≥3 and NOSPECS ≥4, with disease lasting under 3 months. RNA served as the template for amplifying TCR beta CDR3 regions. HTBI primers served in a first-round RT-PCR, which a second-round multiplex PCR followed. One entry per CDR3 protein, called by TCRdb with MiXCR from the multiplex PCR reads. The table has around 470,000 distinct CDR3 sequences, roughly 14% seen once; the top ten hold over 7.5%. The CDR3 sequence is 16 residues long. The V and J ends lost 4 bases and 1 base, in that order; junction bases with no gene match: 5. Per the germline V gene, CDR1 is MDHEN and CDR2 is SYDVKM. This sample is part of a study of Graves' ophthalmopathy and Graves' hyperthyroidism. Across the whole study: At initial diagnosis, peripheral blood was obtained, and this preceded any treatment. General study points: Stable hyperthyroidism and ophthalmopathy were told apart by a 13-signature model, which achieved 85% to 90% sensitivity and more than 75% specificity. Most expanded thyroid clonotypes above 0.001 frequency also appeared in blood.

Sample: blood. The chain is built from TRBV28 and TRBJ2-2; TRBD2 agrees at 8 bases. This clonotype was obtained from a woman aged 30 to 39 with Graves' ophthalmopathy. The CDR3 region has the DNA TGTGCCAGCAGTTCCCGGGGGGGGCAGAACACCGGGGAGCTGTTTTTT. The encoded protein is CASSSRGGQNTGELFF.